A selection of T cell receptor beta chains follows, all from one sample in a study of identifying expanded T cells in peripheral blood. Assay used: immunoSEQ multiplex PCR; TCRdb lists only in-frame clones, some missing. The sample holds about 100,000 clones, 70% to 90% seen once. Sample: blood. The receptor set was obtained from a person between 18 and 75 years old in good health. Both conserved end residues are part of each CDR3. Fields, in order: clone size, V gene, D gene, CDR3 length, J gene, CDR3 DNA, CDR3 protein. A D gene is named only where the DNA matches it firmly. Some rows mark clone size as missing; the rest say once, few, many or name a class of expanded clone.

-	TRBV29-1	TRBD1	13	TRBJ2-7	TGCAGCGCTGGGGTTGGACAGGCCTACGAGCAGTACTTC	CSAGVGQAYEQYF
-	TRBV5-1	TRBD1	14	TRBJ2-4	TGCGCCAGCAGCTTGGCCAGGGGGAGAGACATTCAGTACTTC	CASSLARGRDIQYF
-	TRBV30	-	13	TRBJ1-1	TGTGCCTGGATTGGGCAGTTGAACACTGAAGCTTTCTTT	CAWIGQLNTEAFF
few	TRBV15	-	13	TRBJ1-5	TGTGCCACCAGCGTACAGGCGAATCAGCCCCAGCATTTT	CATSVQANQPQHF
once	TRBV6-5	TRBD2	13	TRBJ2-3	TGTGCCAGCAGTACGAGCGGGGGATATACGCAGTATTTT	CASSTSGGYTQYF
-	TRBV27	-	14	TRBJ1-1	TGTGCCAGCAGTTTATACAGGTCGGGCACTGAAGCTTTCTTT	CASSLYRSGTEAFF
few	TRBV20-1	-	10	TRBJ1-2	TGCAGTGCTAGTTCTGGTGGCTACACCTTC	CSASSGGYTF
-	TRBV28	-	15	TRBJ1-5	TGTGCCAGCAGTGTTTGGGGCGGCGGCAATCAGCCCCAGCATTTT	CASSVWGGGNQPQHF
-	TRBV4-3	TRBD2	16	TRBJ2-2	TGCGCCAGCAGCCATGACGGGGGGAAGAACACCGGGGAGCTGTTTTTT	CASSHDGGKNTGELFF
-	TRBV6-5	TRBD1	15	TRBJ2-7	TGTGCCAGCAGTTACTCGAGGACAGGCCCCTACGAGCAGTACTTC	CASSYSRTGPYEQYF
-	TRBV5-1	-	15	TRBJ2-5	TGCGCCAGCAGCTTAGGGTGGCGGGGCCGAGAGACCCAGTACTTC	CASSLGWRGRETQYF
-	TRBV7-2	-	14	TRBJ2-7	TGTGCCAGCAGCTTCGGTAGCAGCCCCTACGAGCAGTACTTC	CASSFGSSPYEQYF
-	TRBV2	TRBD1	13	TRBJ2-7	TGTGCCAGCAGTTCGACAGGGGCCTACGAGCAGTACTTC	CASSSTGAYEQYF
-	TRBV18	TRBD1	15	TRBJ2-1	TGTGCCAGCTCACCCCCCGGGACAGCATACAATGAGCAGTTCTTC	CASSPPGTAYNEQFF
-	TRBV9	-	13	TRBJ1-2	TGTGCCAGCAGCAACGTGGGGGCAACGGGCTACACCTTC	CASSNVGATGYTF
-	TRBV5-8	-	14	TRBJ2-5	TGTGCCAGCAGCTTGGGCGACGCCGGGAAGACCCAGTACTTC	CASSLGDAGKTQYF
-	TRBV2	-	15	TRBJ1-2	TGTGCCAGCAGTTCAGGGCCCTCGGCCGGTTATGGCTACACCTTC	CASSSGPSAGYGYTF
-	TRBV6-6	-	13	TRBJ1-5	TGTGCCAGCAGTTACGGCGGCAATCAGCCCCAGCATTTT	CASSYGGNQPQHF
-	TRBV9	-	15	TRBJ2-3	TGTGCCAGCAGCGTCATTGGGGATGGCACAGATACGCAGTATTTT	CASSVIGDGTDTQYF
-	TRBV10-3	-	14	TRBJ1-5	TGTGCCAGCAGTTGGGACTCATACAATCAGCCCCAGCATTTT	CASSWDSYNQPQHF
-	TRBV19	-	17	TRBJ1-6	TGTGCCAGTAGTATTTTCCCGGTCGGGGACATTGGATCACCCCTCCACTTT	CASSIFPVGDIGSPLHF
few	TRBV7-9	-	13	TRBJ1-6	TGTGCCAGCAGCGTTGACGAGGTTTCACCCCTCCACTTT	CASSVDEVSPLHF
-	TRBV2	TRBD1	15	TRBJ2-1	TGTGCCAGCAGTGATCGCCGTACAGGGGGAAATGAGCAGTTCTTC	CASSDRRTGGNEQFF
-	TRBV7-2	TRBD1	15	TRBJ1-1	TGTGCCAGCAGCTTAGCGACAGGGGGAGTGGCTGAAGCTTTCTTT	CASSLATGGVAEAFF
-	TRBV27	TRBD2	13	TRBJ2-5	TGTGCCAGCAGTGCGACTAGCGGAGAGACCCAGTACTTC	CASSATSGETQYF
-	TRBV6-1	-	14	TRBJ2-7	TGTGCCATCCTCCAGCGTGAACATTCCTACGAGCAGTACTTC	CAILQREHSYEQYF
-	TRBV7-9	-	11	TRBJ2-7	TGTGCCAGCAGCGGTTACTACGAGCAGTACTTC	CASSGYYEQYF